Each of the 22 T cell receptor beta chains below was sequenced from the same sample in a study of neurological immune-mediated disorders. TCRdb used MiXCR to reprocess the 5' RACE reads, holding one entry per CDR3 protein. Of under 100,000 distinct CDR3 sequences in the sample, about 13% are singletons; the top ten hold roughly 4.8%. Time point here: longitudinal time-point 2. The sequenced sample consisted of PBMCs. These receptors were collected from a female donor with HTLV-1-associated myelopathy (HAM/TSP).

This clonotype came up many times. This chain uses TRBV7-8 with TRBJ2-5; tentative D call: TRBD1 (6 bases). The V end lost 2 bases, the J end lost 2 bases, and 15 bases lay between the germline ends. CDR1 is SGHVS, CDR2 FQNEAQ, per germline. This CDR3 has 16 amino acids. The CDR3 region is CASSLTSGAPQETQYF. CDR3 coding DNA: TGTGCCAGCAGCTTAACTTCAGGGGCCCCTCAAGAGACCCAGTACTTC.

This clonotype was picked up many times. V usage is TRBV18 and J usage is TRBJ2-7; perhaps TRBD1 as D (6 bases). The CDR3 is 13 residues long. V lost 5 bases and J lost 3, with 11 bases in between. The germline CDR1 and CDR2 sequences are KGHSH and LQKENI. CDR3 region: CASSKQGDYEQYF. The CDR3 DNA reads TGTGCCAGCTCAAAACAGGGTGACTACGAGCAGTACTTC.

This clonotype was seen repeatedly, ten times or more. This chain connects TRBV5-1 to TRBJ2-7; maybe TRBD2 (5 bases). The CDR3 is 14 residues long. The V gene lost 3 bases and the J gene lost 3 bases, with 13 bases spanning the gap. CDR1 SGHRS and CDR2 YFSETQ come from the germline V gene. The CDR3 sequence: CASSYQTGSYEQYF. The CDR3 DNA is TGCGCCAGCAGCTACCAGACGGGGAGCTACGAGCAGTACTTC.

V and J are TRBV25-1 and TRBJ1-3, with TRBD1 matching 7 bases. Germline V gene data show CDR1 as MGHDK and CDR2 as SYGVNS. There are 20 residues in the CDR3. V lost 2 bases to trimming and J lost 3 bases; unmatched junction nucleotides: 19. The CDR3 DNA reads TGTGCCAGCAGTGAACCATCCCCCCCAACGACAGGGAATCGTGGAAACACCATATATTTT. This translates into CASSEPSPPTTGNRGNTIYF.

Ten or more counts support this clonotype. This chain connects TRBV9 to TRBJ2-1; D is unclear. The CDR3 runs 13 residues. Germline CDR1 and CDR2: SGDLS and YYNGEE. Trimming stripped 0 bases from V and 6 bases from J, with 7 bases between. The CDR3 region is CASSVGWGNEQFF. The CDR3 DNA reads TGTGCCAGCAGCGTAGGTTGGGGCAATGAGCAGTTCTTC.

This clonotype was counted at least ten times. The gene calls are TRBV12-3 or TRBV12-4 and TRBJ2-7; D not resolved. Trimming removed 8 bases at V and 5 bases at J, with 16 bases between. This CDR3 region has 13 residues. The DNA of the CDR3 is TGTGCCAGCGCCCTTACGGGTGCGGACGAGCAGTACTTC. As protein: CASALTGADEQYF.

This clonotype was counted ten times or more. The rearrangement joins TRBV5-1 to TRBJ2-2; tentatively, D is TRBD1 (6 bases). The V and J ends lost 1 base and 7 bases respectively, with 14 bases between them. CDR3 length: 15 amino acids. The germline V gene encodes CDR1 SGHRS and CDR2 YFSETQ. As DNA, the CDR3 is TGCGCCAGCAGCTTGACCACAGGGTTGGGCGGGGAGCTGTTTTTT. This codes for CASSLTTGLGGELFF.

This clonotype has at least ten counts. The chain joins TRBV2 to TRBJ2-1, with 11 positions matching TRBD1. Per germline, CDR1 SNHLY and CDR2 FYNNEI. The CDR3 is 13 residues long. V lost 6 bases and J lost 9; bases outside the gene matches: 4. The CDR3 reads CASSRDRGGEQFF. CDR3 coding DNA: TGTGCCAGCAGCCGGGACAGGGGGGGTGAGCAGTTCTTC.

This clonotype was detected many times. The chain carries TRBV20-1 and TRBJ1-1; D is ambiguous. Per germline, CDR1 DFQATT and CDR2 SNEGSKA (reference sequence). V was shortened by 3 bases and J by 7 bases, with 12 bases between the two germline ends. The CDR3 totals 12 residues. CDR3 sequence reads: CSASLQSHEAFF. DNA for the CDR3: TGCAGTGCTAGTTTACAATCCCATGAAGCTTTCTTT.

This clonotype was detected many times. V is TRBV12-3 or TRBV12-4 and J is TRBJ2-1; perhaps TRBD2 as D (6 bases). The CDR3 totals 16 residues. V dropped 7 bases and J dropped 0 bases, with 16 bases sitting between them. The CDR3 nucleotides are TGTGCCAGCACCTCAAGAGCGGGTGCCTCCTACAATGAGCAGTTCTTC. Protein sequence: CASTSRAGASYNEQFF.

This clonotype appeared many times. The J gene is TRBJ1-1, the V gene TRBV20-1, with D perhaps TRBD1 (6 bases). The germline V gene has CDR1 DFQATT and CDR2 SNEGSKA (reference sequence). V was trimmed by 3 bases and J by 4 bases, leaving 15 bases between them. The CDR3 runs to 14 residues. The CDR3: CSASEQGGITEAFF. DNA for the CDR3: TGCAGTGCTAGCGAACAGGGAGGGATCACTGAAGCTTTCTTT.

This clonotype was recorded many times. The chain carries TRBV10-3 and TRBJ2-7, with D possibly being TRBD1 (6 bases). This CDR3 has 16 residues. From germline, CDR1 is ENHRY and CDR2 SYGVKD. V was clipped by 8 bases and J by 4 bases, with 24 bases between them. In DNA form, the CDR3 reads TGTGCCATCGGTGGGGGCCGGGACACGCTTTTGTACGAGCAGTACTTC. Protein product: CAIGGGRDTLLYEQYF.

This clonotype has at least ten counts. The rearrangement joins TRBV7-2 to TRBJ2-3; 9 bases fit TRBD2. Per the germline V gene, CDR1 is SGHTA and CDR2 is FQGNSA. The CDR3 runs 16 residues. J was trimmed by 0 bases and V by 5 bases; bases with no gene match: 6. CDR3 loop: CASSGSGGASTDTQYF. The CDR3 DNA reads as TGTGCCAGCAGCGGTAGCGGGGGCGCTAGCACAGATACGCAGTATTTT.

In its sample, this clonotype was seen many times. The CDR3 nucleotides are TGTGCCAGCAGTTACTCGGGGATGATCATGAACACTGAAGCTTTCTTT. Its protein product is CASSYSGMIMNTEAFF. J is TRBJ1-1 and V is TRBV6-5; D gene unclear. Germline-derived CDR1 and CDR2 are MNHEY and SVGAGI. This CDR3 spans 16 amino acids. Trimming removed 0 bases from V and 0 bases from J, with 11 bases in between.

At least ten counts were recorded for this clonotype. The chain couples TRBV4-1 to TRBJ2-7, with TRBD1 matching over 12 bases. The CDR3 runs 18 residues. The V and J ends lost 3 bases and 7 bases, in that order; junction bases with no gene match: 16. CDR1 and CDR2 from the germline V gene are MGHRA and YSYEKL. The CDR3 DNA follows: TGCGCCAGCAGCCATCGAAGCCCCGGGACAGGGGGCCTCGGGGAGCAGTACTTC. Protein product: CASSHRSPGTGGLGEQYF.

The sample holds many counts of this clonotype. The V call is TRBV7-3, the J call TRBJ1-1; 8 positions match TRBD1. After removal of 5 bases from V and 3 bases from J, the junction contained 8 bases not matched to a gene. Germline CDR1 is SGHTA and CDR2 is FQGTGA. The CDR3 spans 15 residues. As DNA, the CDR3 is TGTGCCAGCAGCCTTACAGGGGGAGGGGACACTGAAGCTTTCTTT. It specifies CASSLTGGGDTEAFF. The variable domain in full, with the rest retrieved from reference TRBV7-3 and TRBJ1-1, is GAGVSQTPSNKVTEKGKYVELRCDPISGHTALYWYRQSLGQGPEFLIYFQGTGAADDSGLPNDRFFAVRPEGSVSTLKIQRTERGDSAVYLCASSLTGGGDTEAFFGQGTRLTVV.

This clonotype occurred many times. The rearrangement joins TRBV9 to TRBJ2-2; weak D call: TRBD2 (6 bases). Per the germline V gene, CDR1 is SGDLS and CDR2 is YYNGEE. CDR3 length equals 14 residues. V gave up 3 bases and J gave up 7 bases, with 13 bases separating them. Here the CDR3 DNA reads TGTGCCAGCAGCGCATCCCTCGGGGGCGGGGAGCTGTTTTTT. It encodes CASSASLGGGELFF.

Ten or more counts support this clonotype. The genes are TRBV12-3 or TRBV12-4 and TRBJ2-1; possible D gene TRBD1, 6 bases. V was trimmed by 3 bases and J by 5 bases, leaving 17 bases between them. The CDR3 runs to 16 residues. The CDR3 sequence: CASSFVTGPENNEQFF. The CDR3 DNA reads TGTGCCAGCAGTTTTGTCACAGGGCCCGAGAACAATGAGCAGTTCTTC.

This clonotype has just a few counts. The CDR3 region is CASRRYLWWGGYNEQFF. Here the CDR3 DNA reads TGTGCCAGCAGACGCTACCTATGGTGGGGGGGTTACAATGAGCAGTTCTTC. V and J are TRBV27 and TRBJ2-1; 7 positions match TRBD2. Germline CDR1 and CDR2: MNHEY and SMNVEV (reference sequence). J lost 4 bases, V lost 6 bases, and 15 bases had no gene match. The CDR3 extends over 17 amino acids.

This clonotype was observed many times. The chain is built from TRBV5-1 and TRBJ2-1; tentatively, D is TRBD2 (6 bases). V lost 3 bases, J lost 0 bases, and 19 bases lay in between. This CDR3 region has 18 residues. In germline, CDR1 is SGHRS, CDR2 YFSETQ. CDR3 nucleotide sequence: TGCGCCAGCAGCTCACTCTGGGGAGGCCGAAGCTCCTACAATGAGCAGTTCTTC. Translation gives CASSSLWGGRSSYNEQFF.

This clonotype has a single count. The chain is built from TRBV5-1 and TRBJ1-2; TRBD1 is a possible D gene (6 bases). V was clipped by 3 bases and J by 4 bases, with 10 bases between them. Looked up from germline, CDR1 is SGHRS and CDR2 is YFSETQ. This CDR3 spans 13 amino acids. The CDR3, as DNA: TGCGCCAGCAGCTCGGACAGTACCTATGGCTACACCTTC. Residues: CASSSDSTYGYTF. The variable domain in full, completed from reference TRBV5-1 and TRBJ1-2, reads KAGVTQTPRYLIKTRGQQVTLSCSPISGHRSVSWYQQTPGQGLQFLFEYFSETQRNKGNFPGRFSGRQFSNSRSEMNVSTLELGDSALYLCASSSDSTYGYTFGSGTRLTVV.

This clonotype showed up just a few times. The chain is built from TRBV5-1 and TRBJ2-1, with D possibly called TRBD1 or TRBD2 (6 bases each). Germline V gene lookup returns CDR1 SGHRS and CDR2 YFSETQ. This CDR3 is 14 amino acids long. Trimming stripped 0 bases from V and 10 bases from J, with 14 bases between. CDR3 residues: CASSLASGAGEQFF. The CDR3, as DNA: TGCGCCAGCAGCTTGGCCTCGGGGGCAGGGGAGCAGTTCTTC.